Following are 25 T cell receptor beta chains from one sample sequenced in a study of blood T cell repertoires in COVID-19. Only in-frame clones appear in the TCRdb table, and some are missing; sequencing was by immunoSEQ multiplex PCR. The sample consists of about 150,000 clones, around 79% of them appearing once. The sample was peripheral blood. These receptor sequences come from a man between 45 and 60 years old with active or convalescent COVID-19.

This clone was seen a handful of times. The rearrangement joins TRBV7-3 to TRBJ2-7; D ambiguous. Germline lookup yields CDR1 SGHTA and CDR2 FQGTGA. Trimming cost V 2 bases and J 1 base, with 9 bases left between them. The CDR3 is 14 amino acids. The CDR3 DNA follows: TGTGCCAGCAGCTTAGGCGCAGGTTCCTACGAGCAGTACTTC. Translating gives CASSLGAGSYEQYF.

On this clone itself: At one end the junction does not follow the germline gene, possibly because of a read error. This sequence joins TRBV5-5 and TRBJ1-2, with 8 bases matching TRBD1. Germline CDR1 reads SGHKS; CDR2 reads YYEKEE (reference sequence). The CDR3 loop spans 11 amino acids. The DNA for the CDR3 is TGTGCCAGCAGCTTGGCGGACAGGGTCAGCTTC. Encoded protein: CASSLADRVSF.

The V call is TRBV30, the J call TRBJ2-1, with 8 bases that match TRBD2. CDR1 and CDR2 from the germline V gene are GTSNPN and SVGIG (reference sequence). This CDR3 has 14 residues. Losses at the gene ends were 3 bases for V and 7 bases for J; bases not matched to a gene: 8. The DNA for the CDR3 is TGTGCCTGGAGCGCCTCGGGAGGGCCAAATGAGCAGTTCTTC. Protein: CAWSASGGPNEQFF.

The J gene is TRBJ1-5, the V gene TRBV6-2 or TRBV6-3; a possible D gene is TRBD1 (6 bases). This CDR3 is built from 15 residues. The V end was cut by 5 bases, the J end by 2 bases, with 13 bases between. CDR1 and CDR2 (germline): MNHEY, SVGEGT. CDR3 sequence reads: CASSADSVGNQPQHF. The CDR3, as DNA: TGTGCCAGCAGTGCGGACAGCGTCGGCAATCAGCCCCAGCATTTT.

V and J are TRBV4-1 and TRBJ1-1; D uncertain. Germline loops: CDR1 MGHRA, CDR2 YSYEKL. The length of the CDR3 is 14 residues. V lost 6 bases and J lost 4, with 15 bases in between. The CDR3 DNA sequence: TGCGCCAGCAGACACGCCTTACAGAGCACTGAAGCTTTCTTT. Its protein is CASRHALQSTEAFF.

CDR3 loop: CASRTGNSYGYTF. The CDR3 DNA reads TGTGCCAGCAGAACAGGAAATTCCTATGGCTACACCTTC. The rearrangement links TRBV6-5 to TRBJ1-2; TRBD1 might be the D (5 bases). The CDR3 is 13 amino acids. Germline V gene sequence: CDR1 MNHEY, CDR2 SVGAGI. V lost 6 bases to trimming and J lost 4 bases, with 12 bases between them.

The chain employs TRBV28 and TRBJ1-3, with 7 bases lining up with TRBD1. Trimming removed 3 bases from V and 9 bases from J; junction bases left unmatched: 11. The germline V gene has CDR1 MDHEN and CDR2 SYDVKM. This CDR3 is 15 amino acids long. CDR3 DNA: TGTGCCAGCAGTTTTCTTCCGACAGGGTTGGGCACCATATATTTT. It is translated as CASSFLPTGLGTIYF.

This clone was observed once. The chain combines TRBV27 with TRBJ2-3; 8 bases are shared with TRBD2. This CDR3 contains 15 residues. V lost 6 bases and J lost 2; bases outside the gene matches: 7. Germline CDR1 and CDR2: MNHEY and SMNVEV (reference sequence). The CDR3: CASRTGTRLTDTQYF. For the CDR3, the DNA is TGTGCCAGCAGGACCGGGACTAGGCTCACAGATACGCAGTATTTT.

V is TRBV27 and J is TRBJ2-2, with 8 nucleotides matching TRBD2. Germline V gene sequence: CDR1 MNHEY, CDR2 SMNVEV (reference sequence). The CDR3 covers 15 residues. V shed 1 base, J shed 6 bases, and the junction held 4 bases outside the gene matches. Here the CDR3 DNA reads TGTGCCAGCAGTTTATTCCCGCGGGGGGCCGGGGAGCTGTTTTTT. It codes for CASSLFPRGAGELFF.

V gene TRBV7-2 combines with J gene TRBJ2-7, with 11 bases aligning to TRBD2. Germline CDR1 reads SGHTA; CDR2 reads FQGNSA. This CDR3 is 16 amino acids long. The ends lost 0 bases at V and 4 bases at J; junction bases unmatched: 5. CDR3 region: CASSLASLAGAYEQYF. The CDR3 nucleotides are TGTGCCAGCAGCTTAGCTTCACTAGCGGGAGCATACGAGCAGTACTTC.

The V gene is TRBV28, the J gene TRBJ2-2, with D unresolved. Looked up from germline, CDR1 is MDHEN and CDR2 is SYDVKM. Trimming shortened V by 6 bases and J by 2 bases, and 10 bases separated the two germline ends. This CDR3 has 14 amino acids. The CDR3 bases are TGTGCCAGCAGCCCCCCCTATAACACCGGGGAGCTGTTTTTT. Translating it yields CASSPPYNTGELFF.

This chain uses TRBV11-2 with TRBJ1-2; tentatively, D is TRBD1 (6 bases). CDR3 length: 15 amino acids. V gave up 0 bases and J gave up 3 bases, with 11 bases separating them. Per germline, CDR1 SGHAT and CDR2 FQNNGV. As DNA, the CDR3 is TGTGCCAGCAGCTTAGAGCCCGGGACATACTATGGCTACACCTTC. Translated: CASSLEPGTYYGYTF.

The gene calls are TRBV9 and TRBJ2-1, with 14 bases fitting TRBD2. This CDR3 comprises 22 residues. V dropped 0 bases and J dropped 4; count of bases not matched to a gene: 18. Germline values: CDR1 SGDLS, CDR2 YYNGEE. CDR3 DNA: TGTGCCAGCAGCGTAGCTTACCGGGGGGGACTAGCGGGAGCCAATCCTTACAATGAGCAGTTCTTC. Its protein is CASSVAYRGGLAGANPYNEQFF.

On this clone itself: A read error may account for a junction end that differs from germline. The J gene is TRBJ2-3, the V gene TRBV28; perhaps TRBD2 as D (6 bases). Germline loops: CDR1 MDHEN, CDR2 SYDVKM. The CDR3 is 15 residues long. CDR3 loop: CANSFPGRLTDTQYF. CDR3 coding DNA: TGTGCCAACAGTTTCCCAGGGAGGCTCACAGATACGCAGTATTTT.

CDR3 region: CAWSSDRGYGYTF. CDR3 DNA sequence: TGTGCCTGGAGTTCTGACAGGGGGTATGGCTACACCTTC. The chain employs TRBV30 and TRBJ1-2; 9 bases fit TRBD1. The germline V gene has CDR1 GTSNPN and CDR2 SVGIG (reference sequence). CDR3 length: 13 amino acids. V shed 2 bases, J shed 5 bases, and the junction held 3 bases outside the gene matches.

V gene TRBV27 combines with J gene TRBJ1-4, with 8 bases that match TRBD1. This CDR3 has 16 amino acids. Germline trimming cut 5 bases from V and 8 bases from J; bases unmatched to any gene: 13. Per the germline V gene, CDR1 is MNHEY and CDR2 is SMNVEV (reference sequence). CDR3 residues: CASSTRGLIRWEKLFF. CDR3 DNA sequence: TGTGCCAGCAGTACCAGGGGGCTCATAAGGTGGGAAAAACTGTTTTTT. Based on the CDR3 plus reference TRBV27 and TRBJ1-4, the full variable domain is EAQVTQNPRYLITVTGKKLTVTCSQNMNHEYMSWYRQDPGLGLRQIYYSMNVEVTDKGDVPEGYKVSRKEKRNFPLILESPSPNQTSLYFCASSTRGLIRWEKLFFGSGTQLSVL.

The chain couples TRBV6-6 to TRBJ1-3, with 7 bases aligning to TRBD1. This CDR3 is built from 13 residues. V lost 6 bases, J lost 3 bases, and 2 bases stayed unmatched. Germline loops: CDR1 MNHNY, CDR2 SVGAGI (reference sequence). CDR3 region: CASRRQGGNTIYF. CDR3 nucleotides: TGTGCCAGCAGACGACAGGGTGGAAACACCATATATTTT.

V and J are TRBV7-9 and TRBJ1-2; D is unresolved. The CDR3 totals 13 residues. Looked up from germline, CDR1 is SEHNR and CDR2 is FQNEAQ (reference sequence). V was clipped by 4 bases and J by 6 bases, with 12 bases between them. The CDR3 nucleotides read TGTGCCAGCAGCTCTACCCGTACCGATGGCTACACCTTC. Its protein is CASSSTRTDGYTF.

This chain links TRBV6-6 with TRBJ2-1, with 8 bases aligning to TRBD1. Germline CDR1 is MNHNY and CDR2 is SVGAGI (reference sequence). V dropped 2 bases and J dropped 9; count of bases not matched to a gene: 12. The CDR3 runs to 16 residues. CDR3 residues: CASSYLGRGLRPEQFF. Here the CDR3 DNA reads TGTGCCAGCAGTTACCTTGGCAGGGGGCTCCGTCCTGAGCAGTTCTTC.

This rearrangement joins TRBV9 to TRBJ2-5; 7 nucleotides align to TRBD1. Germline loops: CDR1 SGDLS, CDR2 YYNGEE. With 3 bases clipped from V and 5 bases from J, the junction kept 7 bases outside the gene matches. The CDR3 is 14 residues long. The CDR3 reads CASSERQGRETQYF. CDR3 DNA: TGTGCCAGCAGCGAAAGACAGGGACGGGAGACCCAGTACTTC.

DNA of the CDR3: TGTGCCATCAGTGAGTCGCGGGACAGGCCTTTTAGTGACACCTTC. This sequence encodes CAISESRDRPFSDTF. The rearrangement links TRBV10-3 to TRBJ1-2, with TRBD1 identical over 8 bases. Germline CDR1 and CDR2: ENHRY and SYGVKD. This CDR3 is built from 15 residues. Trimming at V came to 0 bases and at J to 12 bases, leaving 12 bases not matched to a gene.

This clone was recorded once. The chain employs TRBV19 and TRBJ1-5; D is uncertain. CDR1 is LNHDA and CDR2 is SQIVND in the germline V gene (reference sequence). The V and J ends lost 2 bases and 3 bases respectively, with 11 bases between them. CDR3 length: 15 residues. The CDR3 reads CASSIFGLNNQPQHF. DNA for the CDR3: TGTGCCAGTAGTATATTTGGGCTCAACAATCAGCCCCAGCATTTT. The complete variable domain, with remaining parts taken from reference TRBV19 and TRBJ1-5, reads DGGITQSPKYLFRKEGQNVTLSCEQNLNHDAMYWYRQDPGQGLRLIYYSQIVNDFQKGDIAEGYSVSREKKESFPLTVTSAQKNPTAFYLCASSIFGLNNQPQHFGDGTRLSIL.

The chain recombines TRBV6-6 with TRBJ1-4; D is ambiguous. The V and J ends lost 6 bases and 2 bases respectively, with 13 bases between them. Germline V gene data show CDR1 as MNHNY and CDR2 as SVGAGI (reference sequence). The CDR3 is 15 residues long. This chain's CDR3 is CASRRGGRTNEKLFF. The CDR3 DNA reads TGTGCCAGCAGACGCGGCGGGCGGACTAATGAAAAACTGTTTTTT.

CDR3 bases: TGTGCCAGCATCTTTGGGCCCAATCTCTATGGCTACACCTTC. This encodes CASIFGPNLYGYTF. This sequence joins TRBV6-5 and TRBJ1-2, with D unresolved. This CDR3 is built from 14 residues. V was trimmed by 7 bases and J by 4 bases, leaving 16 bases between them. Germline V gene data show CDR1 as MNHEY and CDR2 as SVGAGI.

The chain uses TRBV28 and TRBJ1-4; 7 positions agree with TRBD1. Germline CDR1 MDHEN, CDR2 SYDVKM. CDR3 length equals 12 residues. Trimming at V came to 6 bases and at J to 8 bases, leaving 3 bases not matched to a gene. The CDR3 reads CASSQGDEKLFF. The CDR3 nucleotides read TGTGCCAGCAGCCAGGGGGACGAAAAACTGTTTTTT.